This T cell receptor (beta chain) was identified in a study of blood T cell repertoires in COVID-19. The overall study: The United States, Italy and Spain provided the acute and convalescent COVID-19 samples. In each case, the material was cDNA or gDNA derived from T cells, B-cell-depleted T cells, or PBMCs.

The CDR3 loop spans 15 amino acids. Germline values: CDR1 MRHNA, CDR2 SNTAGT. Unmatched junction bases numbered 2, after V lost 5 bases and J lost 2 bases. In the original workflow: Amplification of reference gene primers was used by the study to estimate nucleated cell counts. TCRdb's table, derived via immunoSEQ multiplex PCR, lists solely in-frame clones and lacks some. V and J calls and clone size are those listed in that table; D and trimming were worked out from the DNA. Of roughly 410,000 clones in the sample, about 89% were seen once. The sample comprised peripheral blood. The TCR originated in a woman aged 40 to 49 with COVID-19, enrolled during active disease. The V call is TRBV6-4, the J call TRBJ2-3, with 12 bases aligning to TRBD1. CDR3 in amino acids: CASSTGQGATDTQYF. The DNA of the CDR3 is TGTGCCAGCAGTACGGGACAGGGGGCCACAGATACGCAGTATTTT.